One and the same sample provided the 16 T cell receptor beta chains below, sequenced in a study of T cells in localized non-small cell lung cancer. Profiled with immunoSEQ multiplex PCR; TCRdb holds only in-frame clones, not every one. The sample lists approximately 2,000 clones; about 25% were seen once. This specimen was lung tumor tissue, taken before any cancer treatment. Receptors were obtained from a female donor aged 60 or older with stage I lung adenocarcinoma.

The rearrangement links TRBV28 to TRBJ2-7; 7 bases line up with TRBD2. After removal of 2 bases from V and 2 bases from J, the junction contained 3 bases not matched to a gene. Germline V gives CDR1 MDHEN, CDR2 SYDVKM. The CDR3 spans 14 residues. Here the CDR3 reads CASSLQAGTYEQYF. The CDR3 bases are TGTGCCAGCAGTTTACAAGCGGGGACCTACGAGCAGTACTTC.

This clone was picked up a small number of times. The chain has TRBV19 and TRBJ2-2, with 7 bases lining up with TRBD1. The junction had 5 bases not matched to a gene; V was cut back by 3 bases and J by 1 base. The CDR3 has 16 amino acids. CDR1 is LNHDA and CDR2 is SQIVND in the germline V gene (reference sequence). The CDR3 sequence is CASSIIGTVNTGELFF. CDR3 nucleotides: TGTGCCAGTAGTATTATCGGGACAGTGAACACCGGGGAGCTGTTTTTT.

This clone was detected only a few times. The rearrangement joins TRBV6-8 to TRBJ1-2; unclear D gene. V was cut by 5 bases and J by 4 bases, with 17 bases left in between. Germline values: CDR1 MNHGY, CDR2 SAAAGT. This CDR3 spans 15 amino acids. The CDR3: CASSPRSAGLYGYTF. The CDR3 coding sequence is TGTGCCAGCAGTCCTCGGTCCGCCGGACTCTATGGCTACACCTTC.

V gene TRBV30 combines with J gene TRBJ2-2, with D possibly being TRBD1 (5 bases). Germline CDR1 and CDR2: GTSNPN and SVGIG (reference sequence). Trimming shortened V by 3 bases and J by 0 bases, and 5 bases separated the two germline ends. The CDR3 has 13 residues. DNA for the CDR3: TGTGCCTGGAGGGGGCCGAACACCGGGGAGCTGTTTTTT. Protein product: CAWRGPNTGELFF.

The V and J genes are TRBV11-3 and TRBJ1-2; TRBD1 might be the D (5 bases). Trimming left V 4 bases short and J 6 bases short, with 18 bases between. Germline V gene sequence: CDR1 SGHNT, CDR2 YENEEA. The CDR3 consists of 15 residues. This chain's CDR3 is CASSSGLLIRDGYTF. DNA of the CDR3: TGTGCCAGCAGCTCGGGACTTTTAATTAGGGATGGCTACACCTTC.

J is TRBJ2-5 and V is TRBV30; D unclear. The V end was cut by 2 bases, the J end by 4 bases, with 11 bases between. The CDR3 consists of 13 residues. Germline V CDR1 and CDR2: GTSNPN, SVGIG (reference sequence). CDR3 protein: CAWSRASRETQYF. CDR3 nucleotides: TGTGCCTGGAGTCGGGCCAGTCGAGAGACCCAGTACTTC.

DNA for the CDR3: TGTGCCAGCAGCCGGGACAGTGAGGGGTACGAGCAGTACTTC. The encoded protein is CASSRDSEGYEQYF. The genes are TRBV11-3 and TRBJ2-7; 7 nucleotides match TRBD1. Germline V gene lookup returns CDR1 SGHNT and CDR2 YENEEA. This CDR3 has 14 residues. V lost 5 bases, J lost 4 bases, and 8 bases stayed unmatched.

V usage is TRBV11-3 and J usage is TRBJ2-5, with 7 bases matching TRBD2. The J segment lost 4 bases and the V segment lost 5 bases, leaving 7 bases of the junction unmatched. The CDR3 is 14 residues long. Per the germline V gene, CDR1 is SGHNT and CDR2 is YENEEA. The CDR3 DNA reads TGTGCCAGCAGCGCAAGCGGGGCCGGAGAGACCCAGTACTTC. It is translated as CASSASGAGETQYF.

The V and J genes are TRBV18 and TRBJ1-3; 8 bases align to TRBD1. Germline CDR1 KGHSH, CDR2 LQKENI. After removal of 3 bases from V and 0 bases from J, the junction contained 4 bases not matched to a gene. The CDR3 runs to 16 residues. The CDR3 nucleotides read TGTGCCAGCTCACCGACAGGGGTCGACTCTGGAAACACCATATATTTT. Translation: CASSPTGVDSGNTIYF.

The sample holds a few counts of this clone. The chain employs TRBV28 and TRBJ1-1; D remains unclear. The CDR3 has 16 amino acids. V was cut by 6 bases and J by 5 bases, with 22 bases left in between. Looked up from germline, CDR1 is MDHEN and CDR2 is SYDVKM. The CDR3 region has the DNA TGTGCCAGCAGCTCTCCCCATCCGGGCCCGAGAACTGAAGCTTTCTTT. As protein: CASSSPHPGPRTEAFF. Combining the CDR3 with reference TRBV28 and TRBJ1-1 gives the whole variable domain DVKVTQSSRYLVKRTGEKVFLECVQDMDHENMFWYRQDPGLGLRLIYFSYDVKMKEKGDIPEGYSVSREKKERFSLILESASTNQTSMYLCASSSPHPGPRTEAFFGQGTRLTVV.

Written as DNA, the CDR3 is TGCGCCAGCAGGGCTCCAGGGACTTCCTCTGGGGCCAACGTCCTGACTTTC. Its protein product is CASRAPGTSSGANVLTF. V usage is TRBV5-1 and J usage is TRBJ2-6; D possibly corresponds to TRBD2 (6 bases). V was clipped by 5 bases and J by 0 bases, with 15 bases between them. This CDR3 spans 17 amino acids. Per the germline V gene, CDR1 is SGHRS and CDR2 is YFSETQ. Full variable domain (remainder filled in from reference TRBV5-1 and TRBJ2-6): KAGVTQTPRYLIKTRGQQVTLSCSPISGHRSVSWYQQTPGQGLQFLFEYFSETQRNKGNFPGRFSGRQFSNSRSEMNVSTLELGDSALYLCASRAPGTSSGANVLTFGAGSRLTVL.

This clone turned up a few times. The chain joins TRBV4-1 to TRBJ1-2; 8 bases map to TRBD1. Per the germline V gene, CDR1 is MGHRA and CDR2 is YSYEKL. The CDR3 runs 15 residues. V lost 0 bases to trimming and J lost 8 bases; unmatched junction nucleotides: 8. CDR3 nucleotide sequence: TGCGCCAGCAGCCAAGAGGACAGGGCGCTCTACGGCTACACCTTC. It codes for CASSQEDRALYGYTF.

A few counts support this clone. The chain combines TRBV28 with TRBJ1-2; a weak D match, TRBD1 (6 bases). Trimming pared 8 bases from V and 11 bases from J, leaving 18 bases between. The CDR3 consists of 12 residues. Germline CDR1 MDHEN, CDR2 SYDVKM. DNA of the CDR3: TGTGCCAGCGGTACCGGGACATTGCGGTACACCTTC. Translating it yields CASGTGTLRYTF.

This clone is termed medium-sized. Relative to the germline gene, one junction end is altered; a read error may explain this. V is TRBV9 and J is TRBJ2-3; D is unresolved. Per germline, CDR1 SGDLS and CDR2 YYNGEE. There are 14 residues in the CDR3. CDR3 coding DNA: TGTGCCAGCAGTGAAACCAGTAGCAAAGATACGCAGTATTTT. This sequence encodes CASSETSSKDTQYF.

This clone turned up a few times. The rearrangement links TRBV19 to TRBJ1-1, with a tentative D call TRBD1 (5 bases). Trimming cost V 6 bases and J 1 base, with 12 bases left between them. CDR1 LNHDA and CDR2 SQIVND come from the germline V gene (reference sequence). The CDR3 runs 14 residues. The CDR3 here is CASRLNRRNTEAFF. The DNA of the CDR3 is TGTGCCAGTAGGCTTAACAGGAGGAACACTGAAGCTTTCTTT.

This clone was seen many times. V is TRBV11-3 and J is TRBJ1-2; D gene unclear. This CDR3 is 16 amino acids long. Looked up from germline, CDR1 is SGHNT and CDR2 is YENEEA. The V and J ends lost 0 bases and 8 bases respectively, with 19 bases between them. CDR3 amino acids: CASSLDGIRPGSGYTF. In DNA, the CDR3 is TGTGCCAGCAGCTTAGATGGCATAAGACCGGGGTCCGGCTACACCTTC. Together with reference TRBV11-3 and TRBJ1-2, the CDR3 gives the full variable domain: EAGVVQSPRYKIIEKKQPVAFWCNPISGHNTLYWYLQNLGQGPELLIRYENEEAVDDSQLPKDRFSAERLKGVDSTLKIQPAELGDSAVYLCASSLDGIRPGSGYTFGSGTRLTVV.